The clone carrying this TCR beta chain was found a few times. V was clipped by 5 bases and J by 11 bases; unmatched bases: 5. CDR3 length: 12 amino acids. Germline V gene sequence: CDR1 LGHNA, CDR2 YSLEER. These data are taken from a study of T-cell reconstitution after alpha-beta-depleted transplantation in children. A library of TCRbeta sequences, prepared with unique molecular identifiers, was generated. TCRdb re-analysed the PCR reads in MiXCR, keeping a single row per CDR3 protein. The data contain some 490,000 distinct CDR3 sequences, roughly an eighth of them singletons. The chain joins TRBV4-3 to TRBJ2-1; 8 bases line up with TRBD2. Sequencing was performed on PBMCs from the stem cell graft donor, taken from the stem cell graft. The origin of this receptor is a human donor who donated a stem cell graft to a child with combined immunodeficiency. CDR3 amino acids: CASSAGGGKQFF. The CDR3 region has the DNA TGCGCCAGCAGCGCGGGGGGAGGAAAGCAGTTCTTC.